This is a list of T cell receptor beta chains from one sample in a study of blood T cell repertoires in COVID-19. Sequencing was performed with immunoSEQ multiplex PCR; in TCRdb, only in-frame clones are kept and a portion is missing. The sample records about 210,000 clones, 85% being singletons. The sequenced sample consisted of PBMCs or T cells enriched from blood (not recorded which). The receptors were gathered from a man aged 40-49 years who had recovered from COVID-19. The CDR3 runs from the conserved cysteine through the conserved F or W. D genes are given only for firm matches. Only some rows state a clone size, as once, few, many or a class for expanded clones.

D gene,clone size,V gene,J gene,CDR3 protein,CDR3 DNA
TRBD2,once,TRBV13,TRBJ2-1,CASSLGAGGLYNEQFF,TGTGCCAGCAGCTTAGGGGCGGGAGGGCTTTACAATGAGCAGTTCTTC
TRBD1,NA,TRBV27,TRBJ1-1,CASSRGQGNTEAFF,TGTGCCAGCAGTCGTGGACAGGGGAACACTGAAGCTTTCTTT
TRBD1,NA,TRBV10-3,TRBJ2-6,CAISEFETGFGANVLTF,TGTGCCATCAGTGAGTTCGAGACAGGGTTTGGGGCCAACGTCCTGACTTTC
TRBD2,NA,TRBV2,TRBJ2-1,CASKLLAGGISEQFF,TGTGCCAGCAAGCTACTAGCGGGAGGAATATCCGAGCAGTTCTTC
TRBD1,NA,TRBV11-2,TRBJ1-2,CASSEGTGGYGYTF,TGTGCCAGCAGCGAGGGAACAGGGGGCTATGGCTACACCTTC
NA,NA,TRBV5-6,TRBJ1-6,CASSNFDSPDSPLHF,TGTGCCAGCAGCAACTTTGACAGCCCAGATTCACCCCTCCACTTT
NA,NA,TRBV21-1,TRBJ1-1,CASIPGGEGTEAFF,TGTGCCAGCATCCCGGGTGGGGAGGGCACTGAAGCTTTCTTT
NA,NA,TRBV7-9,TRBJ2-7,CASSLAGVYEQYF,TGTGCCAGCAGCTTAGCGGGAGTTTACGAGCAGTACTTC
NA,NA,TRBV5-1,TRBJ2-7,CASSFLARSYEQYF,TGCGCCAGCAGCTTCCTAGCGCGCTCCTACGAGCAGTACTTC
NA,NA,TRBV19,TRBJ1-5,CASRRARVENQPQHF,TGTGCCAGTAGACGAGCCAGGGTAGAAAATCAGCCCCAGCATTTT
TRBD1,NA,TRBV11-3,TRBJ1-3,CASSLTGAGNTIYF,TGTGCCAGCAGCTTGACAGGGGCTGGAAACACCATATATTTT
TRBD2,NA,TRBV3-1/TRBV3-2,TRBJ2-3,CASSQGQRGTDTQYF,TGTGCCAGCAGCCAAGGGCAGCGGGGGACGGATACGCAGTATTTT
TRBD1,NA,TRBV19,TRBJ1-1,CASFLQGGSHFTGGEAFF,TGTGCCAGTTTCCTCCAGGGAGGGTCCCACTTTACAGGGGGTGAAGCTTTCTTT
TRBD1,few,TRBV6-2/TRBV6-3,TRBJ2-7,CASSMGQWVREQYF,TGTGCCAGCAGTATGGGACAGTGGGTCCGCGAGCAGTACTTC
TRBD2,NA,TRBV7-9,TRBJ2-7,CASSPLAGDPYEQYF,TGTGCCAGCAGCCCCTTAGCGGGCGATCCCTACGAGCAGTACTTC
TRBD2,NA,TRBV5-1,TRBJ2-7,CASSLSLAGFATYEQYF,TGCGCCAGCAGCTTGAGTCTAGCGGGGTTTGCGACCTACGAGCAGTACTTC
TRBD2,NA,TRBV9,TRBJ2-7,CASSENPQTSGIYEQYF,TGTGCCAGCAGCGAAAACCCCCAGACTAGCGGGATCTACGAGCAGTACTTC
TRBD1,NA,TRBV30,TRBJ2-7,CAWTRQGLDLEQYF,TGTGCCTGGACCCGACAGGGCTTAGATCTCGAGCAGTACTTC
NA,NA,TRBV21-1,TRBJ2-7,CASSLGTASPYEQYF,TGTGCCAGCAGCCTAGGGACAGCGAGTCCCTACGAGCAGTACTTC
NA,NA,TRBV11-1,TRBJ2-7,CASSFGQRSGEQYF,TGTGCCAGCAGCTTCGGACAGAGGTCAGGCGAGCAGTACTTC
TRBD2,NA,TRBV18,TRBJ2-1,CASSPQTSRYNEQFF,TGTGCCAGCTCACCTCAGACTAGCCGGTACAATGAGCAGTTCTTC
TRBD2,once,TRBV7-3,TRBJ2-1,CASSRRGSPGGGNEQFF,TGTGCCAGCAGCCGAAGGGGTAGCCCCGGGGGGGGCAATGAGCAGTTCTTC
TRBD1,many,TRBV2,TRBJ2-3,CASSGTGLVTDTQYF,TGTGCCAGCAGTGGGACAGGCCTTGTTACTGATACGCAGTATTTT
NA,NA,TRBV27,TRBJ2-5,CASSFVRAETQYF,TGTGCCAGCAGTTTTGTCAGGGCAGAGACCCAGTACTTC
TRBD2,once,TRBV2,TRBJ2-2,CASSIRTSGNTGELFF,TGTGCCAGCAGTATTAGGACTAGCGGGAACACCGGGGAGCTGTTTTTT
TRBD2,NA,TRBV6-2/TRBV6-3,TRBJ2-3,CASSYSTSGGTDTQYF,TGTGCCAGCAGTTACTCCACTAGCGGGGGCACAGATACGCAGTATTTT